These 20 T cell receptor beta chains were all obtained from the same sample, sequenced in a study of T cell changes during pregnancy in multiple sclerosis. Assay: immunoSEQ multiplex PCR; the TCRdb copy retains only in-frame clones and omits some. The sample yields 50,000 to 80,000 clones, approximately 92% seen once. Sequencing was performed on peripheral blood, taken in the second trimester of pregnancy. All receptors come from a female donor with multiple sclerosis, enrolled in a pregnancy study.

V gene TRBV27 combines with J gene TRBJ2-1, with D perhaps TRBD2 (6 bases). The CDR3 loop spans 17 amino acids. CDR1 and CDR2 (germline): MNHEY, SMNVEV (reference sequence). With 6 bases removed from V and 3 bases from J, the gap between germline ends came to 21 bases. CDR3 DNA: TGTGCCAGCAGAGAGCCTAGCGTGGGAGCCGTCTACAATGAGCAGTTCTTC. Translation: CASREPSVGAVYNEQFF.

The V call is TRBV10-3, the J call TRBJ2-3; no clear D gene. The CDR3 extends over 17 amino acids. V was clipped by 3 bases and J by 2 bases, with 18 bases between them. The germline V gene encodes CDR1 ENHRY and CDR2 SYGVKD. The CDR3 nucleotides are TGTGCCATCAGTGACGGAGATTCCACCCCTCTCACAGATACGCAGTATTTT. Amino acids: CAISDGDSTPLTDTQYF.

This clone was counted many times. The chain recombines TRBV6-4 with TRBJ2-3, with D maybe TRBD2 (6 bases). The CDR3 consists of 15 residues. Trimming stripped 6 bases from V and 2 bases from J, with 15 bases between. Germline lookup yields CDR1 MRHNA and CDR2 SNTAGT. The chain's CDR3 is CASRSGGVDTDTQYF. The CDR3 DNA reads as TGTGCCAGCAGGAGTGGCGGGGTCGACACAGATACGCAGTATTTT.

The CDR3: CASSVGQGGHIQYF. As DNA, the CDR3 is TGTGCCAGCAGTGTTGGACAGGGTGGTCACATTCAGTACTTC. The gene calls are TRBV2 and TRBJ2-4; TRBD1 matches at 8 bases. V trimming: 4 bases; J trimming: 8 bases; junction bases outside the gene matches: 7. The germline V gene encodes CDR1 SNHLY and CDR2 FYNNEI. The CDR3 has 14 residues.

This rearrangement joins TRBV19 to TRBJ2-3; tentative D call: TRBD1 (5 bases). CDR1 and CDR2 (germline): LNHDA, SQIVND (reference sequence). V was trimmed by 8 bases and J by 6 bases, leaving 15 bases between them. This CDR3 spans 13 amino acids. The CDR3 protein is CASEPTWGDTQYF. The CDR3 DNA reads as TGTGCCAGTGAACCGACCTGGGGCGATACGCAGTATTTT.

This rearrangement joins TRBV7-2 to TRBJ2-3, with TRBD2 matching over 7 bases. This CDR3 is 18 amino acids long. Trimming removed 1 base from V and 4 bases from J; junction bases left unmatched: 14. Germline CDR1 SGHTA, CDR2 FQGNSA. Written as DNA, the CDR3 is TGTGCCAGCAGCTTAGTTGGGTGGGGCGGGAGATATGCAGATACGCAGTATTTT. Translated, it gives CASSLVGWGGRYADTQYF.

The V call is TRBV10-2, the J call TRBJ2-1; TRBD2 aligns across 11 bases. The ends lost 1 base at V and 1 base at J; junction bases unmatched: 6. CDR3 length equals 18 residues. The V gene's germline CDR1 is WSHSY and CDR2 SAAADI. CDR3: CASSELAGGVGSYNEQFF. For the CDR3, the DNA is TGCGCCAGCAGTGAGTTAGCGGGAGGGGTTGGTTCCTACAATGAGCAGTTCTTC.

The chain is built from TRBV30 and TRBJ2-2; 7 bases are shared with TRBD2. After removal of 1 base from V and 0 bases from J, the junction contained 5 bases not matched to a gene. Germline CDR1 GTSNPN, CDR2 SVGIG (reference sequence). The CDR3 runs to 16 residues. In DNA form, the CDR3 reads TGTGCCTGGAGTGGGGCGGGAGACCCGAACACCGGGGAGCTGTTTTTT. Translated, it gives CAWSGAGDPNTGELFF.

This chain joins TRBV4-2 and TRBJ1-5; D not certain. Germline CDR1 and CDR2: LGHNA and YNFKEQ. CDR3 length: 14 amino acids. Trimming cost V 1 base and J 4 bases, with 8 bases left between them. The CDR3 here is CASSQVGENQPQHF. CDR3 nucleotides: TGTGCCAGCAGCCAAGTTGGGGAGAATCAGCCCCAGCATTTT.

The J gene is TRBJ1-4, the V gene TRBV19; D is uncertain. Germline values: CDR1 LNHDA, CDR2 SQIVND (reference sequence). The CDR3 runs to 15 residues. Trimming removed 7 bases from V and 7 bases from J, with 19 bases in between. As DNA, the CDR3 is TGTGCCAGTACTCCCGCCTGGCCCCGGGGTGAAAAACTGTTTTTT. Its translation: CASTPAWPRGEKLFF.

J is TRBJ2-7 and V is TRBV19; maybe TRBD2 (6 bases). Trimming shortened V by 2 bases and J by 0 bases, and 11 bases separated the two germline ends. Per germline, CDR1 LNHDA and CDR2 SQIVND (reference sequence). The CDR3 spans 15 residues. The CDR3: CASSILAGLSYEQYF. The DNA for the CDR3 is TGTGCCAGTAGTATACTCGCGGGGCTCTCCTACGAGCAGTACTTC.

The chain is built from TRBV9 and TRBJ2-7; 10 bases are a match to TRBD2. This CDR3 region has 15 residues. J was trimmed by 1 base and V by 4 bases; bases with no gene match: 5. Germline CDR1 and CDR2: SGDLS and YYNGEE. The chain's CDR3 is CASSLASGRSYEQYF. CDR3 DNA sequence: TGTGCCAGCAGCTTGGCTAGCGGGAGATCCTACGAGCAGTACTTC.

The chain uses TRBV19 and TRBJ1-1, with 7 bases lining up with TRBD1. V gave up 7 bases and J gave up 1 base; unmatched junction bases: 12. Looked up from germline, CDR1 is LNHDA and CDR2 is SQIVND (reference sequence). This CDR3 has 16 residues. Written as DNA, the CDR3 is TGTGCCAGTACACCTCTGTTCCGGACAGGGAACACTGAAGCTTTCTTT. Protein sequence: CASTPLFRTGNTEAFF.

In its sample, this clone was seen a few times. As DNA, the CDR3 is TGTGCCAGCAGTCCCGGGACAGGGTTGAACACTGAAGCTTTCTTT. Translating gives CASSPGTGLNTEAFF. V and J are TRBV27 and TRBJ1-1; 9 bases align to TRBD1. The V gene's germline CDR1 is MNHEY and CDR2 SMNVEV (reference sequence). The CDR3 has 15 amino acids. V shed 5 bases and J 0 bases; nucleotides not matched to a gene: 4.

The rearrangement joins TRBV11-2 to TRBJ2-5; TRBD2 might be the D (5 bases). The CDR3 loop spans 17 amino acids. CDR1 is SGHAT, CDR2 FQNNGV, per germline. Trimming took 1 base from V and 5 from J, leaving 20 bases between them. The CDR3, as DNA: TGTGCCAGCAGCTTAGCCTTGGCGGTGGTGGGAGCGGAGACCCAGTACTTC. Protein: CASSLALAVVGAETQYF.

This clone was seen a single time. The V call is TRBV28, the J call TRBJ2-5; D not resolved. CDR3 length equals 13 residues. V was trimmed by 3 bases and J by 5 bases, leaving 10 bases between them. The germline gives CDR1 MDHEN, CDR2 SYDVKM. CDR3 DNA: TGTGCCAGCAGTTTTCAGGTGATGGAGACCCAGTACTTC. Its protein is CASSFQVMETQYF.

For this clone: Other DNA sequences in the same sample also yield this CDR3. The CDR3 region is CASSLVTGGETQYF. The CDR3, as DNA: TGTGCCAGCAGCTTAGTGACAGGAGGCGAGACCCAGTACTTC. The chain recombines TRBV7-9 with TRBJ2-5; TRBD1 is a possible D gene (6 bases). Germline V gene sequence: CDR1 SEHNR, CDR2 FQNEAQ (reference sequence). CDR3 length: 14 amino acids. The V end lost 1 base, the J end lost 5 bases, and 11 bases lay between the germline ends. Variable domain in full (rest from reference TRBV7-9 and TRBJ2-5): DTGVSQNPRHKITKRGQNVTFRCDPISEHNRLYWYRQTLGQGPEFLTYFQNEAQLEKSRLLSDRFSAERPKGSFSTLEIQRTEQGDSAMYLCASSLVTGGETQYFGPGTRLLVL.

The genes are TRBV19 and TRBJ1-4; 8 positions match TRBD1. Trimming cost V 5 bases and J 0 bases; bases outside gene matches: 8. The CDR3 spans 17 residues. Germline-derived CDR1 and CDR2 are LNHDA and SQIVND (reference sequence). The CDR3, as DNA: TGTGCCAGTAGTCCTTGGGACAGGATGGCAACTAATGAAAAACTGTTTTTT. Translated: CASSPWDRMATNEKLFF.

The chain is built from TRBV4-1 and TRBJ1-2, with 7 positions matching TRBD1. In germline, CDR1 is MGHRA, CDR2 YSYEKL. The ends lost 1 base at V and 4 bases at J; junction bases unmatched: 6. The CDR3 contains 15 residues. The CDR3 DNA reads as TGCGCCAGCAGCCAAGGAGACAGGGCGGCCTATGGCTACACCTTC. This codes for CASSQGDRAAYGYTF.

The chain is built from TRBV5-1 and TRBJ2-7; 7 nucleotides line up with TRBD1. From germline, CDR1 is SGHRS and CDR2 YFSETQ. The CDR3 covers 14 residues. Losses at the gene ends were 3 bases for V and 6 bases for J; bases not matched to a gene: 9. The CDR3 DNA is TGCGCCAGCAGCTACGGGACAGATCCCTCCGAGCAGTACTTC. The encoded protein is CASSYGTDPSEQYF.